The 7 T cell receptor beta chains below were found in one sample sequenced in a study of OX40 agonist ivuxolimab in advanced cancers. Assay used: immunoSEQ multiplex PCR; TCRdb lists only in-frame clones, some missing. Among some 43,000 clones listed, around 85% were seen once. The sample here was CD4+ or CD8+ T cells sorted from blood, taken in a trial of the OX40 agonist ivuxolimab. The receptors come from an adult with an advanced solid tumor such as melanoma, head and neck, liver or kidney cancer.

The chain carries TRBV7-3 and TRBJ2-3; 8 nucleotides agree with TRBD2. V shed 5 bases and J 4 bases; nucleotides not matched to a gene: 8. This CDR3 region has 15 residues. Germline V gene sequence: CDR1 SGHTA, CDR2 FQGTGA. The CDR3 region is CASSLGTSRPDTQYF. The DNA for the CDR3 is TGTGCCAGCAGCCTCGGGACTAGTCGACCAGATACGCAGTATTTT.

This sequence joins TRBV11-1 and TRBJ2-5; 12 nucleotides agree with TRBD1. The CDR3 is 16 amino acids. Per germline, CDR1 SGHAT and CDR2 FQDESV (reference sequence). The trim removed 5 bases at V and 4 bases at J, leaving 8 bases unmatched. The CDR3 loop is CASSASGTGGPETQYF. In DNA, the CDR3 is TGTGCCAGCAGCGCCTCCGGGACAGGGGGCCCAGAGACCCAGTACTTC. Full variable domain (rest looked up from reference TRBV11-1 and TRBJ2-5): EAEVAQSPRYKITEKSQAVAFWCDPISGHATLYWYRQILGQGPELLVQFQDESVVDDSQLPKDRFSAERLKGVDSTLKIQPAELGDSAMYLCASSASGTGGPETQYFGPGTRLLVL.

There are a few counts of this clone. This chain links TRBV6-5 with TRBJ1-2; maybe TRBD1 (5 bases). In germline, CDR1 is MNHEY, CDR2 SVGAGI. Trimming left V 0 bases short and J 3 bases short, with 11 bases between. The CDR3 length is 15 residues. The CDR3 loop is CASSYSPSGDYGYTF. Here the CDR3 DNA reads TGTGCCAGCAGTTACTCACCCTCGGGGGACTATGGCTACACCTTC.

This clone appeared once. The chain links TRBV2 to TRBJ2-1, with 8 positions matching TRBD2. The V gene end was trimmed by 5 bases and the J gene end by 7 bases; junction bases not matched to a gene: 4. The CDR3 is 13 amino acids. Germline loops: CDR1 SNHLY, CDR2 FYNNEI. The CDR3 nucleotides are TGTGCCAGCAGTAGCGGGAGCGTGAATGAGCAGTTCTTC. It codes for CASSSGSVNEQFF.

This rearrangement joins TRBV25-1 to TRBJ2-5; the D gene could be TRBD1 or TRBD2 (6 bases each). The last part of the DNA fits TRBJ2-7 better; the J call may be wrong. The CDR3 has 18 residues. Germline V gene data show CDR1 as MGHDK and CDR2 as SYGVNS. The CDR3: CASSEGGGGGISTYEQYF. The CDR3, as DNA: TGTGCCAGCAGTGAGGGCGGTGGAGGGGGTATAAGCACCTACGAGCAGTACTTC.

This sequence joins TRBV7-9 and TRBJ2-7; D call uncertain. This CDR3 has 13 amino acids. V was cut by 8 bases and J by 0 bases, with 11 bases left in between. CDR1 and CDR2 from the germline V gene are SEHNR and FQNEAQ (reference sequence). The CDR3 reads CASGRQSSYEQYF. The CDR3 coding sequence is TGTGCCAGCGGTAGGCAGAGCTCCTACGAGCAGTACTTC.

This chain uses TRBV19 with TRBJ1-5; D remains ambiguous. V dropped 9 bases and J dropped 1 base, with 10 bases sitting between them. The length of the CDR3 is 13 residues. Germline V gene data show CDR1 as LNHDA and CDR2 as SQIVND (reference sequence). As DNA, the CDR3 is TGTGCCAGCCGTTACCAGAGCAATCAGCCCCAGCATTTT. Amino acids: CASRYQSNQPQHF.